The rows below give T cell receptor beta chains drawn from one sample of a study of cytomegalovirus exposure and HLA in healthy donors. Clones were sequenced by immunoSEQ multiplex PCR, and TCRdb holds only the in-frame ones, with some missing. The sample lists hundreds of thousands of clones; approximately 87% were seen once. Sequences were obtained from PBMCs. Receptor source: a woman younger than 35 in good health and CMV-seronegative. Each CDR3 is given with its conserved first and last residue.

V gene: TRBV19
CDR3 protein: CASSITGGDYGYTF

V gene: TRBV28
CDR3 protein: CASSRDTYEQYF

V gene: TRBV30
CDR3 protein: CAWSPGQGTGELFF

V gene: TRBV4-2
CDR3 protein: CASSQTSGSTYEQYF

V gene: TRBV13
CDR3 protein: CASSLGRWVSGYGYTF

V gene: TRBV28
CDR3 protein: CASGRLEQYF

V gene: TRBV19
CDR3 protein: CASSTVRVGTLGNEQFF

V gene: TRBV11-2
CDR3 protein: CASSSPLGQGAGEQYF

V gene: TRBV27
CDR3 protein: CASRTRRDRQETQYF

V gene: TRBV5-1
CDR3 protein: CASSSDKGGAGYNEQFF

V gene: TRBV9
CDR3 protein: CASSVVEAYGYTF

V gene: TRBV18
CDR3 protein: CASSPPRTGGGYTF

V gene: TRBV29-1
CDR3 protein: CSVHHGRDTQYF

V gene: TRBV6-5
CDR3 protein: CASSLAGGYETQYF

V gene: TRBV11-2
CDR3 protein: CASNNLQGQSKGYTF

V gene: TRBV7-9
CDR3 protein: CASSAPTRNTEAFF

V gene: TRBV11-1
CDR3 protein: CASSLAGEQYF

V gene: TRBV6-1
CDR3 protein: CASSEAANTEAFF

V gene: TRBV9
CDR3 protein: CASKADGGSGNTIYF

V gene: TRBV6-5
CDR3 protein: CASRMDRGRTEAFF

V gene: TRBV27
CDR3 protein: CASRDPAGSSYNEQFF

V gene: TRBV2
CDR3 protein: CAGYPGRQNIQYF